This T cell receptor beta chain is drawn from a study of early T cells in non-severe SARS-CoV-2 infection. Study-level findings and limits: The study's VDJdb matching favored anti-spike CD8 responses and missed private and CD4 specificities.

Ten or more counts support this clonotype. Antigen unknown. Germline loops: CDR1 SEHNR, CDR2 FQNEAQ (reference sequence). The CDR3 length is 14 residues. Trimming cost V 4 bases and J 1 base, with 11 bases left between them. Researchers tagged individual cDNA molecules with unique molecular identifiers. TCRdb called the 5' RACE reads again in MiXCR, with one record for every CDR3 protein. The sample contains some 30,000 distinct CDR3 sequences, roughly 5.7% of which appear only once. The specimen sequenced was whole blood. This TCR derives from an adult who was a healthcare worker with PCR-confirmed SARS-CoV-2 infection or an uninfected control (not recorded which). The chain joins TRBV7-9 to TRBJ2-7, with D unclear. CDR3 loop: CASSSRDASYEQYF. CDR3 coding DNA: TGTGCCAGCAGCTCGCGCGACGCTTCCTACGAGCAGTACTTC.